The 18 T cell receptor beta chains in this list originate from one sample, sequenced in a study of blood T cells in healthy people across ages. Sample-barcoded 5' priming and a J-beta primer mix drove a second PCR of roughly 7 to 11 cycles. Each CDR3 protein is one row after TCRdb ran MiXCR on the 5' RACE reads. The data contain 800,000 to 950,000 distinct CDR3 sequences, just under 30% of them seen just once; the ten biggest clones take up 10%. These data were also filed under a second study, of T cells of mothers and their children.

Sample: blood. The receptors shown here come from a woman between 35 and 50 years old in good health.

Notes on this clonotype: The junction does not match germline at one end; this may be a read error. The chain links TRBV10-3 to TRBJ1-6, with D unresolved. CDR1 is ENHRY and CDR2 is SYGVKD in the germline V gene. There are 15 residues in the CDR3. CDR3 in amino acids: CAISMGPGGGSPLHF. Written as DNA, the CDR3 is TGTGCCATCAGTATGGGTCCAGGCGGAGGGTCACCGCTCCACTTT.

The gene calls are TRBV7-2 and TRBJ2-3, with D hard to call. The V end was cut by 2 bases, the J end by 2 bases, with 11 bases between. The germline CDR1 and CDR2 sequences are SGHTA and FQGNSA. The CDR3 contains 15 residues. The CDR3 nucleotides read TGTGCCAGCAGCTTATCCCCAGTTAACACAGATACGCAGTATTTT. Amino acid sequence: CASSLSPVNTDTQYF.

The chain combines TRBV12-3 or TRBV12-4 with TRBJ2-4; 7 bases line up with TRBD1. CDR3 length: 17 residues. Trimming took 5 bases from V and 1 from J; bases not matched to a gene: 11. CDR3 in amino acids: CASSPRGRQGAKNIQYF. CDR3 DNA: TGTGCCAGCAGTCCTAGAGGGAGACAGGGTGCCAAAAACATTCAGTACTTC.

The chain joins TRBV21-1 to TRBJ2-3; the D segment call TRBD2 is taken from the table without a DNA check. TRBV21-1 is reported as a pseudogene. The CDR3 has 18 residues. CDR3 nucleotides: TGTGCCAGCAGCAAAGTAGGCCCTAGCGGGGGCCACACAGATACGCAGTATTTT. The encoded protein is CASSKVGPSGGHTDTQYF.

This clonotype was observed a handful of times. This chain uses TRBV5-1 with TRBJ1-4; 8 bases agree with TRBD1. CDR1 is SGHRS and CDR2 is YFSETQ in the germline V gene. V trimming: 4 bases; J trimming: 8 bases; junction bases outside the gene matches: 10. This CDR3 has 15 residues. The CDR3 DNA follows: TGCGCCAGCAGCCTTCCCCAGGGGGCGGGCGAAAAACTGTTTTTT. The encoded protein is CASSLPQGAGEKLFF.

This clonotype showed up just a few times. This chain links TRBV19 with TRBJ1-2; D perhaps matches TRBD1 (5 bases). This CDR3 contains 15 residues. V was trimmed by 10 bases and J by 0 bases, leaving 18 bases between them. Germline CDR1 and CDR2: LNHDA and SQIVND (reference sequence). CDR3 DNA: TGTGCCACCCTACCCTGGAAGACAGCTAACTATGGCTACACCTTC. Amino acids: CATLPWKTANYGYTF.

In regard to this clonotype: One junction end disagrees with the germline gene, perhaps due to a read error. The CDR3 loop is CASSPAGPSTDMQYF. The CDR3 coding sequence is TGTGCCAGCAGCCCAGCGGGACCTAGCACAGATATGCAGTATTTT. The rearrangement links TRBV7-2 to TRBJ2-3; 7 bases agree with TRBD2. The CDR3 spans 15 residues. Germline V gives CDR1 SGHTA, CDR2 FQGNSA.

The chain employs TRBV3-1 and TRBJ1-1; D gene ambiguous. V was pared by 0 bases and J by 4 bases, with 24 bases between. The CDR3 runs to 19 residues. CDR1 is LGHDT and CDR2 is YNNKEL in the germline V gene (reference sequence). The CDR3 sequence is CASSQDDLRRADKGTEAFF. CDR3 DNA: TGTGCCAGCAGCCAAGATGACCTGCGGAGGGCCGATAAGGGCACTGAAGCTTTCTTT.

This clonotype was observed a few times. The CDR3 DNA follows: TGCGCCAGCAGCCAAGAGGGCCAGAGCAGTTACAATGAGCAGTTCTTC. Protein product: CASSQEGQSSYNEQFF. The chain uses TRBV4-1 and TRBJ2-1; D is unresolved. Trimming took off 0 bases at V and 4 bases at J, with 13 bases between the two ends. The length of the CDR3 is 16 residues. Germline lookup yields CDR1 MGHRA and CDR2 YSYEKL.

This clonotype appeared a few times. V gene TRBV19 combines with J gene TRBJ2-7; D call uncertain. The CDR3 has 13 amino acids. V lost 0 bases to trimming and J lost 5 bases, with 8 bases between them. The germline V gene encodes CDR1 LNHDA and CDR2 SQIVND (reference sequence). The CDR3 coding sequence is TGTGCCAGTAGTATAGATCTATCGAACGAGCAGTACTTC. It translates to CASSIDLSNEQYF.

This clonotype was seen at least ten times. The rearrangement joins TRBV12-3 or TRBV12-4 to TRBJ2-5; D remains unclear. The CDR3 contains 14 residues. Deletions cut 5 bases from V and 0 bases from J, with 10 bases between. The CDR3 is CASSLFRNQETQYF. The CDR3 bases are TGTGCCAGCAGTCTCTTCAGAAACCAAGAGACCCAGTACTTC.

The chain combines TRBV2 with TRBJ1-3; 8 positions match TRBD1. V was pared by 4 bases and J by 2 bases, with 4 bases of the junction left unmatched. Germline V gene data show CDR1 as SNHLY and CDR2 as FYNNEI. CDR3 length: 15 residues. The CDR3 region has the DNA TGTGCCAGCAGTGGGACAGGGAGCCCTGGAAACACCATATATTTT. Translated, it gives CASSGTGSPGNTIYF.

The chain employs TRBV20-1 and TRBJ2-3; 9 bases match TRBD1. CDR1 is DFQATT and CDR2 is SNEGSKA in the germline V gene (reference sequence). V dropped 0 bases and J dropped 7; count of bases not matched to a gene: 5. This CDR3 has 14 residues. The CDR3, as DNA: TGCAGTGCTAGAGATAACAGGGGGCGTTATACGCAGTATTTT. Translated, it gives CSARDNRGRYTQYF.

This rearrangement joins TRBV7-2 to TRBJ2-5; 8 bases are a match to TRBD1. The closer fit of TRBJ2-1 to the DNA end suggests the J call may be wrong. The germline V gene encodes CDR1 SGHTA and CDR2 FQGNSA. The CDR3 totals 14 residues. This CDR3 is CASSLEQGVETQFF. CDR3 nucleotide sequence: TGTGCCAGCAGCTTAGAACAGGGGGTAGAGACCCAGTTCTTC.

Only a few counts were recorded for this clonotype. The chain combines TRBV4-1 with TRBJ2-4; tentative D call: TRBD2 (5 bases). This CDR3 has 17 amino acids. Germline lookup yields CDR1 MGHRA and CDR2 YSYEKL. The V end lost 2 bases, the J end lost 6 bases, and 20 bases lay between the germline ends. The CDR3 spells CASSQIGVGSFRNIQYF. CDR3 sequence (DNA): TGCGCCAGCAGCCAAATCGGGGTAGGGTCTTTCAGAAACATTCAGTACTTC.

This clonotype was seen ten or more times. The chain links TRBV6-2 or TRBV6-3 to TRBJ2-7; TRBD1 agrees at 10 bases. The CDR3 is 15 amino acids. The V and J ends lost 0 bases and 5 bases, in that order; junction bases with no gene match: 4. Per germline, CDR1 MNHEY and CDR2 SVGEGT. This CDR3 reads CASSYSFGQGDEQYF. The CDR3, as DNA: TGTGCCAGCAGTTACTCGTTCGGACAGGGGGACGAGCAGTACTTC.

The gene calls are TRBV7-2 and TRBJ1-2; perhaps TRBD1 as D (5 bases). The germline V gene has CDR1 SGHTA and CDR2 FQGNSA. The germline V and J ends were trimmed by 5 bases and 7 bases, with 17 bases remaining between them. The CDR3 totals 14 residues. The CDR3, as DNA: TGTGCCAGCAGCCCGACCAGGGTACCGAGTGGCTACACCTTC. Its protein is CASSPTRVPSGYTF.

The chain is built from TRBV11-2 and TRBJ2-2; D is unresolved. Germline CDR1 and CDR2: SGHAT and FQNNGV. Trimming shortened V by 7 bases and J by 9 bases, and 9 bases separated the two germline ends. The CDR3 contains 11 residues. As DNA, the CDR3 is TGTGCCAGCAACGAGAACTGGGAGCTGTTTTTT. This sequence encodes CASNENWELFF.